This TCR beta chain originates from a study of naive and memory T cell subsets. Four PCR rounds used nested alpha and beta constant region primers plus the SP2 primer. Reverse transcription of blood and skin TCR RNA was primed at alpha and beta constant regions. TCRdb re-analysed the 5' RACE reads in MiXCR, keeping a single row per CDR3 protein. This table holds tens of thousands of distinct CDR3 sequences, roughly 8.1% found once. The CDR3 runs 14 residues. CDR1 and CDR2 (germline): MDHEN, SYDVKM. Trimming cost V 9 bases and J 0 bases; bases outside gene matches: 7. TCR cDNA received a 3' ligated oligonucleotide that carried a UMI. Input was about 1 to 1,100 ng of DNase-treated total RNA without cell sorting. This clonotype turned up a few times.

The chain recombines TRBV28 with TRBJ1-1; 7 nucleotides line up with TRBD1. This TCR was sampled from a female donor in good health. CDR3 in DNA: TGTGCCAGTACGACGGGACAGTTGAACACTGAAGCTTTCTTT. Residues: CASTTGQLNTEAFF.